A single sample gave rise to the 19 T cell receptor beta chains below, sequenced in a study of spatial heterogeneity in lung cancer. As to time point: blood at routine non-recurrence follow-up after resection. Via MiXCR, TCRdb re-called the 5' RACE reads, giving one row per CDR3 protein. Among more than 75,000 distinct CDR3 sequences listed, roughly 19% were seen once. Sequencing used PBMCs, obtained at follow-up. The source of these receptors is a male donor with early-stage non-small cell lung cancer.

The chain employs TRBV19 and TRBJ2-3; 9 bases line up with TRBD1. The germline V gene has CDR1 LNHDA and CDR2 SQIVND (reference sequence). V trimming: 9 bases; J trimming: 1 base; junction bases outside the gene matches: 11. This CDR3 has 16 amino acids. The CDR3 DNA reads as TGTGCCAGCCGAACGGACAGGGGCCGTCGCACAGATACGCAGTATTTT. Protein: CASRTDRGRRTDTQYF.

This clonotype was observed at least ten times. The CDR3 DNA sequence: TGTGCCAGCAGCGCATCAGCCGGAGAAGCTTTCTTT. Translated, it gives CASSASAGEAFF. J is TRBJ1-1 and V is TRBV7-2, with D uncertain. There are 12 residues in the CDR3. V was trimmed by 5 bases and J by 8 bases, leaving 12 bases between them. Per the germline V gene, CDR1 is SGHTA and CDR2 is FQGNSA.

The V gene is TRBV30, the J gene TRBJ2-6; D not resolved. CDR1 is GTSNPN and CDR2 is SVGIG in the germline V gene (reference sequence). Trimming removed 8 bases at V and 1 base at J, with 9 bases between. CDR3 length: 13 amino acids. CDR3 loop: CAGKTSGANVLTF. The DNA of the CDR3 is TGTGCCGGCAAAACATCTGGGGCCAACGTCCTGACTTTC.

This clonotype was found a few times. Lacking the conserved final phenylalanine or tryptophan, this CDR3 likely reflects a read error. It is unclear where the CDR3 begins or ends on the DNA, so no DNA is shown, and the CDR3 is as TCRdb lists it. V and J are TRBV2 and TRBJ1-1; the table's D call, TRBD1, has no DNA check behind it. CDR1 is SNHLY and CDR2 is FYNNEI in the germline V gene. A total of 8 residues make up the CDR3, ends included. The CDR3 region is CAIGTGNV.

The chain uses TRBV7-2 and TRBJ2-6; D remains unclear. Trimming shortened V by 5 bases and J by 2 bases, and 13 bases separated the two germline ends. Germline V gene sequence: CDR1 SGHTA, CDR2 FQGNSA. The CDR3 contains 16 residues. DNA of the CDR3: TGTGCCAGCAGCAACTCGAGATCCCCTGGGGCCAACGTCCTGACTTTC. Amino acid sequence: CASSNSRSPGANVLTF.

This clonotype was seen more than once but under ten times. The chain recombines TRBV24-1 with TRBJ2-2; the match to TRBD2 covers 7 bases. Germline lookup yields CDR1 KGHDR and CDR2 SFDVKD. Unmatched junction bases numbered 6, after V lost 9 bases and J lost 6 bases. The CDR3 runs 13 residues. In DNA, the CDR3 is TGTGCCACCGCGGCTAGCGGATCCGGGGAGCTGTTTTTT. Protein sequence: CATAASGSGELFF.

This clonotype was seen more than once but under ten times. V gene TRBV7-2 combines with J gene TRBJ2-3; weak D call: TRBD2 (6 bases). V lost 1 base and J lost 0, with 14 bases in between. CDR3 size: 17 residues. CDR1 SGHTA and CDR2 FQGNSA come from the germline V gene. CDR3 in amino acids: CASSLDGPGDSTDTQYF. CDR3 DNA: TGTGCCAGCAGCTTAGATGGCCCGGGGGATAGCACAGATACGCAGTATTTT. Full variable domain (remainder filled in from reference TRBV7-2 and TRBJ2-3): GAGVSQSPSNKVTEKGKDVELRCDPISGHTALYWYRQSLGQGLEFLIYFQGNSAPDKSGLPSDRFSAERTGGSVSTLTIQRTQQEDSAVYLCASSLDGPGDSTDTQYFGPGTRLTVL.

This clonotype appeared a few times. CDR3 in amino acids: CAANEGARVTGELFF. The CDR3, as DNA: TGTGCCGCCAACGAGGGGGCGCGAGTTACCGGGGAGCTGTTTTTT. The V gene is TRBV10-3, the J gene TRBJ2-2; TRBD1 matches 7 bases. V trimming: 11 bases; J trimming: 5 bases; junction bases outside the gene matches: 14. Germline V gene data show CDR1 as ENHRY and CDR2 as SYGVKD. This CDR3 region has 15 residues.

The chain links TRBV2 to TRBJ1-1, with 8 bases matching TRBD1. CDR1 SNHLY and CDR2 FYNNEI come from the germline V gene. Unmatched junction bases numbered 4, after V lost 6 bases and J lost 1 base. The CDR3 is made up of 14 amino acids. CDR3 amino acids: CASRTGATNTEAFF. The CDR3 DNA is TGTGCCAGCAGGACAGGGGCAACGAACACTGAAGCTTTCTTT.

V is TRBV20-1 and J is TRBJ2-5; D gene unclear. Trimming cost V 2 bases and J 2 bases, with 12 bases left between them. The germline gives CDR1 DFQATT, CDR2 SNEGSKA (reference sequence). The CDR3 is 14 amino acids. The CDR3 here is CSARLSGEQETQYF. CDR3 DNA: TGCAGTGCTAGATTGTCAGGAGAGCAAGAGACCCAGTACTTC.

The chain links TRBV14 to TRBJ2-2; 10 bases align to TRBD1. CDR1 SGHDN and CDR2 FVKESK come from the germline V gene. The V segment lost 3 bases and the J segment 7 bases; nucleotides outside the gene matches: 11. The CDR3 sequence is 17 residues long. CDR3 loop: CASSQQWGQGNIGELFF. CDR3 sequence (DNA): TGTGCCAGCAGCCAGCAATGGGGACAGGGGAATATCGGGGAGCTGTTTTTT.

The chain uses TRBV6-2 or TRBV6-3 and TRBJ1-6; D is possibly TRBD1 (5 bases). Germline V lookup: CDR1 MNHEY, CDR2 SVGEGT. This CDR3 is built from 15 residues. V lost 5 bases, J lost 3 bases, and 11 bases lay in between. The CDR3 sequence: CASSTPDSYNSPLHF. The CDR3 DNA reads TGTGCCAGCAGTACACCCGACAGCTATAATTCACCCCTCCACTTT.

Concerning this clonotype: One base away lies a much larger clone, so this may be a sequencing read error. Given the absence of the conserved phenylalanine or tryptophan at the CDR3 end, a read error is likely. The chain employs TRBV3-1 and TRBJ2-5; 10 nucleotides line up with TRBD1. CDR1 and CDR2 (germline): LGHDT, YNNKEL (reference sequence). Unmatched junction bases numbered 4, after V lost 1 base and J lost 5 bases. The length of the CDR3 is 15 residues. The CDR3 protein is CASSQGDRGWETQYY. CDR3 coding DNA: TGTGCCAGCAGCCAAGGGGACAGGGGATGGGAGACCCAGTACTAC.

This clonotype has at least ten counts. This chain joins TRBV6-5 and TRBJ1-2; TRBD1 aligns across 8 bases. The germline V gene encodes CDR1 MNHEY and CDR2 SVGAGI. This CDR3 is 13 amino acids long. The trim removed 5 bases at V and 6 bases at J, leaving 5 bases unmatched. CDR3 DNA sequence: TGTGCCAGCAGTCCCCAGGGGGCCCATGGCTACACCTTC. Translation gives CASSPQGAHGYTF.

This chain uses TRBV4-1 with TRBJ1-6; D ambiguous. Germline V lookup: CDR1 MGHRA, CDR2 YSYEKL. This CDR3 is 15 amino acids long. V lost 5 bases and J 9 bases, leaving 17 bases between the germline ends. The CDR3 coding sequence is TGCGCCAGCAGCTTCCCGGGCCCACGGGGTTCACCCCTCCACTTT. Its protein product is CASSFPGPRGSPLHF.

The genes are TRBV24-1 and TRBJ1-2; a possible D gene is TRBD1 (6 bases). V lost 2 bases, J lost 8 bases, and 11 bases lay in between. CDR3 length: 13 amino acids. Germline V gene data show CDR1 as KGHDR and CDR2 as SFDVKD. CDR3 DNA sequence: TGTGCCACCAGTGATTCTACAGGGTACGGCTACACCTTC. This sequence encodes CATSDSTGYGYTF.

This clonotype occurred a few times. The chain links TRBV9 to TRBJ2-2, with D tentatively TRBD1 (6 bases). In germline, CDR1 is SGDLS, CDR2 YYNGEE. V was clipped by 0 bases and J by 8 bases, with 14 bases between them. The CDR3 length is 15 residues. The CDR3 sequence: CASSVDRVNAGELFF. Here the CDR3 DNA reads TGTGCCAGCAGCGTAGACAGGGTTAACGCAGGGGAGCTGTTTTTT.

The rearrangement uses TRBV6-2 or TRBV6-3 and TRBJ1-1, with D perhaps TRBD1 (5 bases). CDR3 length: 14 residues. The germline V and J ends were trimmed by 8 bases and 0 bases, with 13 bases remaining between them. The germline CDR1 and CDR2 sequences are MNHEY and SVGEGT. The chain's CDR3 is CASVNRRLNTEAFF. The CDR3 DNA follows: TGTGCCAGCGTGAACAGGCGACTGAACACTGAAGCTTTCTTT.

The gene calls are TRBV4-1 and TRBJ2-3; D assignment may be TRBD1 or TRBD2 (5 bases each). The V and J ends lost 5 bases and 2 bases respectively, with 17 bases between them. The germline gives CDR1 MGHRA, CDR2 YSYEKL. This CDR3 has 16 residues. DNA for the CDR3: TGCGCCAGCAGCTATACATCGGGACCAGACACAGATACGCAGTATTTT. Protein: CASSYTSGPDTDTQYF.